The clone carrying this T cell receptor (beta chain) was observed a few times. The data are from a study of T-cell reconstitution after alpha-beta-depleted transplantation in children. The library targeted TCRbeta and was prepared with unique molecular identifiers. TCRdb passed the PCR reads through MiXCR, listing each CDR3 protein once. The data hold some 840,000 distinct CDR3 sequences, with roughly 15% observed a single time. This TCR was recovered from a male patient younger than 18 who had a stem cell transplant for acute lymphoblastic leukemia, so the T cells may come from the graft donor. Sequenced here: PBMCs, mostly from graft donor cells, sampled 360 days after TCRalphabeta/CD19-depleted stem cell transplant.

In DNA form, the CDR3 reads TGTGCCACCCTGGGGCTAGCGGGCCTAAATGAGCAGTTCTTC. It is translated as CATLGLAGLNEQFF. This chain uses TRBV2 with TRBJ2-1; TRBD2 aligns across 8 bases. Germline V CDR1 and CDR2: SNHLY, FYNNEI. Losses at the gene ends were 10 bases for V and 7 bases for J; bases not matched to a gene: 12. The CDR3 is 14 amino acids.